These T cell receptor beta chains were read from a single sample in a study of blood T cells in healthy people across ages. TCRdb reanalysed the 5' RACE reads using MiXCR and keeps one entry per CDR3 protein. Of about 640,000 distinct CDR3 sequences listed, about 53% are singletons. The specimen was blood. The receptors here all came from a man in his sixties in good health. Each CDR3 is given with its conserved first and last residue. Each record gives: V gene, J gene, CDR3 protein.

V: TRBV3-1
J: TRBJ1-1
CDR3: CASSQGGGTEAFF

V: TRBV20-1
J: TRBJ1-1
CDR3: CSAREGGDTEAFF

V: TRBV4-2
J: TRBJ1-6
CDR3: CASSQGQINSPLHF

V: TRBV27
J: TRBJ2-4
CDR3: CASSLGVGGENIQYF

V: TRBV7-2
J: TRBJ2-1
CDR3: CASSLSERGGRVEQFF

V: TRBV28
J: TRBJ2-7
CDR3: CASSSPGTGAPYEQYF

V: TRBV6-5
J: TRBJ1-6
CDR3: CASSPSGQSQAPLHF

V: TRBV28
J: TRBJ2-5
CDR3: CASSQTRTQYF

V: TRBV7-9
J: NA
CDR3: CGSSPGVAGIDVYEQYF

V: TRBV5-5
J: TRBJ2-1
CDR3: CASSTRDQSNEQFF

V: TRBV20-1
J: TRBJ2-7
CDR3: CSARDQRGVITYEQYF

V: TRBV11-2
J: TRBJ2-5
CDR3: CASSFGLGGTQYF

V: TRBV5-1
J: TRBJ2-5
CDR3: CASSLADFTGSQETQYF

V: TRBV6-1
J: TRBJ1-1
CDR3: CASSEEGYNIGNTEAFF

V: TRBV28
J: TRBJ2-4
CDR3: CASSPRGTGNIQYF

V: TRBV7-2
J: TRBJ2-3
CDR3: CASSSRQGADTQYF

V: TRBV15
J: TRBJ2-1
CDR3: CATSREVAGGDEQFF

V: TRBV12-3/TRBV12-4
J: TRBJ1-4
CDR3: CASSLRSTGREKLFF

V: TRBV18
J: TRBJ2-5
CDR3: CASSPNQPGSLGETQYF

V: TRBV20-1
J: TRBJ2-5
CDR3: CSARDYWRAGDTETQYF

V: TRBV29-1
J: TRBJ2-6
CDR3: CSVQTAARAGANVLTF

V: TRBV20-1
J: NA
CDR3: CSVSQHYEQYF

V: TRBV7-9
J: TRBJ2-6
CDR3: CASSLPGGTGANVLTF

V: TRBV6-1
J: TRBJ2-5
CDR3: CASSDGRSLYQETQYF

V: TRBV5-1
J: TRBJ2-3
CDR3: CASRKTGTEADTQYF

V: TRBV3-1
J: TRBJ2-1
CDR3: CASSPLRSSYNEQFF

V: TRBV21-1
J: TRBJ2-7
CDR3: CASSNRRPRNVYEQYF

V: TRBV7-9
J: TRBJ1-6
CDR3: CASSLGGHNSPLHF

V: TRBV15
J: TRBJ2-1
CDR3: CATSRVGQGPHEQFF

V: TRBV12-3/TRBV12-4
J: TRBJ1-2
CDR3: CASSFRTGYGYTF

V: TRBV5-1
J: TRBJ2-3
CDR3: CASSLGDVSTDTQYF

V: TRBV29-1
J: TRBJ2-3
CDR3: CSVEGPMSTDTQYF

V: TRBV5-1
J: TRBJ2-1
CDR3: CASSYRPSDSYNEQFF

V: TRBV7-2
J: TRBJ1-6
CDR3: CASSLNGGGPYNSPLHF

V: TRBV2
J: TRBJ2-1
CDR3: CASREDRAGYNEQFF

V: TRBV3-1
J: TRBJ2-3
CDR3: CASTPRAGPGDTQYF

V: TRBV2
J: TRBJ2-1
CDR3: CASSTGLAAYNEQFF

V: TRBV3-1
J: TRBJ1-4
CDR3: CASSPGDRGLNEKLFF

V: TRBV5-1
J: TRBJ2-7
CDR3: CASSGTSGAYEQYF

V: TRBV4-2
J: TRBJ2-5
CDR3: CASSQVEIEETQYF